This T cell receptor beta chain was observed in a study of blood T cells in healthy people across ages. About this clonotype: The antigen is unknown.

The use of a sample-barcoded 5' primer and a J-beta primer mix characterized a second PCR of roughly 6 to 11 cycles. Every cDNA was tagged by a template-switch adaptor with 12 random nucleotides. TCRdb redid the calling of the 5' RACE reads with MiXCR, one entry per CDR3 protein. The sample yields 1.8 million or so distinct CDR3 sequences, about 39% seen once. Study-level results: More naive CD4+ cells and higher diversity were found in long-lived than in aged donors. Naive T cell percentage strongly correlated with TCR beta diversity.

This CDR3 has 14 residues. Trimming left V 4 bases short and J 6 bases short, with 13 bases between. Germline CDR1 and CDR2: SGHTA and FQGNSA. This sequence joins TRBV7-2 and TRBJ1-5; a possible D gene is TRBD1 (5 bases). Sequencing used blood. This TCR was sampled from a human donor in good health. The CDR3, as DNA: TGTGCCAGCAGCTCCCAGGGTAATAGTCAGCCCCAGCATTTT. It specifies CASSSQGNSQPQHF.